Following are 26 T cell receptor beta chains from one sample sequenced in a study of cytomegalovirus exposure and HLA in healthy donors. The PCR used 60 Vbeta and 13 Jbeta primers. This table comes from immunoSEQ multiplex PCR, and its TCRdb copy is limited to in-frame clones, with some not included. The data contain about 89,000 clones, roughly 10% of them singletons. The sequenced sample was PBMCs. All receptors come from a man between 50 and 59 years old in good health and CMV-seropositive.

The rearrangement links TRBV28 to TRBJ2-1; D ambiguous. The V gene lost 0 bases and the J gene lost 1 base, with 4 bases spanning the gap. The CDR3 contains 14 residues. Germline CDR1 MDHEN, CDR2 SYDVKM. CDR3 nucleotides: TGTGCCAGCAGTTTATGGCGGTCCTACAATGAGCAGTTCTTC. Protein: CASSLWRSYNEQFF.

This clone turned up a few times. The chain joins TRBV5-4 to TRBJ1-2; maybe TRBD1 (5 bases). The CDR3 length is 15 residues. V was trimmed by 0 bases and J by 3 bases, leaving 12 bases between them. CDR1 and CDR2 (germline): SGHNT, YYREEE (reference sequence). In DNA, the CDR3 is TGTGCCAGCAGCTTGGCAGGGCATGCAGACTATGGCTACACCTTC. It specifies CASSLAGHADYGYTF.

This chain uses TRBV6-6 with TRBJ1-6, with TRBD1 matching 8 bases. The CDR3 spans 16 residues. CDR1 is MNHNY, CDR2 SVGAGI, per germline (reference sequence). The J segment lost 6 bases and the V segment lost 6 bases, leaving 10 bases of the junction unmatched. The CDR3 region is CASRKGVDRGNSPLHF. DNA for the CDR3: TGTGCCAGCAGGAAGGGCGTTGACAGGGGTAATTCACCCCTCCACTTT.

The rearrangement joins TRBV7-2 to TRBJ2-2, with D tentatively TRBD2 (7 bases). V lost 5 bases to trimming and J lost 3 bases, with 13 bases between them. CDR1 and CDR2 (germline): SGHTA, FQGNSA. The CDR3 covers 15 residues. The CDR3 DNA follows: TGTGCCAGCAGCCTACAGGGAGGGGACACCGGGGAGCTGTTTTTT. This codes for CASSLQGGDTGELFF.

This clone was seen a handful of times. The chain links TRBV30 to TRBJ2-1, with TRBD2 matching 12 bases. Germline CDR1 and CDR2: GTSNPN and SVGIG (reference sequence). The CDR3 is 15 residues long. Trimming cost V 2 bases and J 6 bases; bases outside gene matches: 5. In DNA form, the CDR3 reads TGTGCCTGGAGTATACTAGCGGGAGGACCCAATGAGCAGTTCTTC. Translation: CAWSILAGGPNEQFF.

CDR3 loop: CASSVLGQGNTEAFF. The DNA for the CDR3 is TGTGCCAGCAGCGTATTGGGACAGGGTAACACTGAAGCTTTCTTT. The J gene is TRBJ1-1, the V gene TRBV9, with 9 bases matching TRBD1. The CDR3 runs 15 residues. Germline V gives CDR1 SGDLS, CDR2 YYNGEE. J gave up 2 bases and V 1 base, and 3 bases lay outside the gene matches.

This chain connects TRBV27 to TRBJ2-7; weak D call: TRBD1 (6 bases). Per germline, CDR1 MNHEY and CDR2 SMNVEV (reference sequence). The germline V and J ends were trimmed by 3 bases and 5 bases, with 14 bases remaining between them. This CDR3 contains 14 residues. The CDR3 DNA is TGTGCCAGCAGTTTCGGTGACAGGTTAAACGAGCAGTACTTC. The encoded protein is CASSFGDRLNEQYF.

The rearrangement joins TRBV10-3 to TRBJ1-1; D might be TRBD1 (5 bases). The CDR3 sequence is 13 residues long. Germline V gives CDR1 ENHRY, CDR2 SYGVKD. V was trimmed by 4 bases and J by 4 bases, leaving 10 bases between them. CDR3 DNA: TGTGCCATCAGTGTCGGGGGTGGCACTGAAGCTTTCTTT. It specifies CAISVGGGTEAFF.

The chain employs TRBV27 and TRBJ2-4; D is uncertain. Looked up from germline, CDR1 is MNHEY and CDR2 is SMNVEV (reference sequence). With 0 bases removed from V and 2 bases from J, the gap between germline ends came to 11 bases. This CDR3 is 16 amino acids long. The CDR3, as DNA: TGTGCCAGCAGTTTATCGGGCAGCCTCTCCAAAAACATTCAGTACTTC. Amino acid sequence: CASSLSGSLSKNIQYF.

This chain connects TRBV11-2 to TRBJ2-7, with 9 bases fitting TRBD1. V shed 1 base and J 4 bases; nucleotides not matched to a gene: 5. The germline V gene encodes CDR1 SGHAT and CDR2 FQNNGV. CDR3 length: 15 amino acids. The CDR3 sequence: CASSLAGQGRYEQYF. CDR3 in DNA: TGTGCCAGCAGCTTAGCGGGACAGGGTCGATACGAGCAGTACTTC.

The chain combines TRBV7-8 with TRBJ2-5; weak D call: TRBD1 (5 bases). The J call may not be correct, given that the DNA end is closer to TRBJ2-7. The CDR3 runs 15 residues. Per germline, CDR1 SGHVS and CDR2 FQNEAQ. CDR3 loop: CASSPRAQVSYEQYF. CDR3 sequence (DNA): TGTGCCAGCAGCCCCCGGGCACAGGTTAGCTACGAGCAGTACTTC.

The chain uses TRBV7-3 and TRBJ2-7, with D maybe TRBD2 (5 bases). V was cut by 4 bases and J by 7 bases, with 14 bases left in between. CDR1 and CDR2 (germline): SGHTA, FQGTGA. The CDR3 extends over 13 amino acids. The CDR3 nucleotides are TGTGCCAGCAGCTCCACTAGTACGGGGGAGCAGTACTTC. Its protein is CASSSTSTGEQYF.

The table lists this clone with a few counts. The V call is TRBV6-5, the J call TRBJ1-3; D is possibly TRBD1 (6 bases). Looked up from germline, CDR1 is MNHEY and CDR2 is SVGAGI. The CDR3 consists of 13 residues. V was clipped by 5 bases and J by 8 bases, with 13 bases between them. CDR3 protein: CASSKDSVDTIYF. DNA of the CDR3: TGTGCCAGCAGTAAGGACAGCGTTGACACCATATATTTT.

This clone was counted a few times. The chain links TRBV19 to TRBJ1-1; 9 nucleotides agree with TRBD1. The CDR3 is 16 amino acids. With 4 bases clipped from V and 2 bases from J, the junction kept 8 bases outside the gene matches. Germline lookup yields CDR1 LNHDA and CDR2 SQIVND (reference sequence). The CDR3 DNA reads TGTGCCAGTAGTACCGGGACAGGGAGGGGTAACACTGAAGCTTTCTTT. It is translated as CASSTGTGRGNTEAFF. The whole variable domain, remainder taken from reference TRBV19 and TRBJ1-1, is DGGITQSPKYLFRKEGQNVTLSCEQNLNHDAMYWYRQDPGQGLRLIYYSQIVNDFQKGDIAEGYSVSREKKESFPLTVTSAQKNPTAFYLCASSTGTGRGNTEAFFGQGTRLTVV.

CDR3 nucleotides: TGCAGCGTTGAAGATGGGGCGGGGGGCGGAGTAGGCACAGATACGCAGTATTTT. It is translated as CSVEDGAGGGVGTDTQYF. The V gene is TRBV29-1, the J gene TRBJ2-3, with 8 positions matching TRBD2. The V gene's germline CDR1 is SQVTM and CDR2 ANQGSEA. This CDR3 is 18 amino acids long. The V and J ends lost 0 bases and 1 base, in that order; junction bases with no gene match: 12.

The chain employs TRBV7-2 and TRBJ1-5; maybe TRBD1 (5 bases). This CDR3 has 15 amino acids. CDR1 is SGHTA and CDR2 is FQGNSA in the germline V gene. Trimming cost V 2 bases and J 1 base, with 9 bases left between them. The CDR3 nucleotides read TGTGCCAGCAGCTTAAAGGGGTACAGCAATCAGCCCCAGCATTTT. As protein: CASSLKGYSNQPQHF.

This clone was found a few times. An end of the junction differs from the germline gene, which may be a read error. The sample contains more than one DNA sequence encoding this CDR3. J is TRBJ1-1 and V is TRBV14; 9 bases agree with TRBD1. The CDR3 is 12 amino acids. Germline CDR1 reads SGHDN; CDR2 reads FVKESK. CDR3 nucleotide sequence: TGTGCCAGCAGCCAAGATTGCACGGACAGGGGCTTT. Translation gives CASSQDCTDRGF.

This clone was counted only a few times. The CDR3 DNA follows: TGTGCCAGCAGCTCCGGGACACAGATCTACGAGCAGTACTTC. It translates to CASSSGTQIYEQYF. This chain uses TRBV7-9 with TRBJ2-7; tentatively, D is TRBD1 (6 bases). V gave up 4 bases and J gave up 3 bases, with 13 bases separating them. From germline, CDR1 is SEHNR and CDR2 FQNEAQ (reference sequence). This CDR3 region has 14 residues.

The table lists this clone with a few counts. The chain combines TRBV7-2 with TRBJ2-2, with D tentatively TRBD2 (5 bases). V was cut by 1 base and J by 7 bases, with 16 bases left in between. Per germline, CDR1 SGHTA and CDR2 FQGNSA. The CDR3 loop spans 16 amino acids. CDR3 bases: TGTGCCAGCAGCTTAGAGGGTGGCGGGTTGGGCGGGGAGCTGTTTTTT. Protein product: CASSLEGGGLGGELFF.

There are a few counts of this clone. The chain joins TRBV18 to TRBJ2-5; 8 bases agree with TRBD2. Trimming removed 3 bases from V and 5 bases from J; junction bases left unmatched: 2. The CDR3 length is 13 residues. Germline CDR1 and CDR2: KGHSH and LQKENI. Here the CDR3 reads CASSPGTRETQYF. Here the CDR3 DNA reads TGTGCCAGCTCACCCGGGACTAGGGAGACCCAGTACTTC. The full variable domain, with the rest looked up from reference TRBV18 and TRBJ2-5, is NAGVMQNPRHLVRRRGQEARLRCSPMKGHSHVYWYRQLPEEGLKFMVYLQKENIIDESGMPKERFSAEFPKEGPSILRIQQVVRGDSAAYFCASSPGTRETQYFGPGTRLLVL.

This clone was seen a handful of times. CDR3 in DNA: TGTGCCAGCAGTTCTCGACAGCAATACGAGCAGTACTTC. Its translation is CASSSRQQYEQYF. The chain has TRBV6-6 and TRBJ2-7, with D perhaps TRBD1 (5 bases). CDR3 length: 13 residues. V shed 4 bases and J shed 4 bases, with 11 bases lying between them. Per germline, CDR1 MNHNY and CDR2 SVGAGI (reference sequence).

The sample holds a few counts of this clone. The chain is built from TRBV5-6 and TRBJ2-1, with D possibly TRBD1 on 5 matching bases. Germline values: CDR1 SGHDT, CDR2 YYEEEE. The CDR3 consists of 13 residues. V lost 2 bases and J lost 8, with 11 bases in between. The chain's CDR3 is CASSLGQGYEQFF. As DNA, the CDR3 is TGTGCCAGCAGCTTAGGACAAGGGTATGAGCAGTTCTTC.

V is TRBV6-5 and J is TRBJ2-5; D not certain. The V and J ends lost 8 bases and 1 base respectively, with 8 bases between them. Germline CDR1 and CDR2: MNHEY and SVGAGI. CDR3 length: 12 residues. CDR3 sequence: CASSSPQETQYF. The CDR3 coding sequence is TGTGCCAGCTCAAGCCCCCAAGAGACCCAGTACTTC.

This clone appeared a few times. The chain links TRBV10-3 to TRBJ2-2; 7 positions agree with TRBD1. The CDR3 spans 14 residues. With 8 bases clipped from V and 7 bases from J, the junction kept 10 bases outside the gene matches. Germline lookup yields CDR1 ENHRY and CDR2 SYGVKD. The CDR3 loop is CAIQGTVGIGELFF. DNA of the CDR3: TGTGCCATCCAAGGGACAGTTGGGATCGGGGAGCTGTTTTTT.

This clone was counted ten times or more. The J gene is TRBJ2-7, the V gene TRBV11-2; TRBD1 matches at 7 bases. CDR1 is SGHAT and CDR2 is FQNNGV in the germline V gene. The J segment lost 5 bases and the V segment lost 5 bases, leaving 3 bases of the junction unmatched. This CDR3 is built from 12 residues. CDR3 residues: CASSNTGDEQYF. CDR3 in DNA: TGTGCCAGCAGCAATACAGGGGACGAGCAGTACTTC.

This chain joins TRBV28 and TRBJ2-7; the match to TRBD1 covers 8 bases. This CDR3 spans 18 amino acids. Germline CDR1 and CDR2: MDHEN and SYDVKM. Trimming cost V 5 bases and J 3 bases; bases outside gene matches: 18. Here the CDR3 DNA reads TGTGCCAGCAGTGATTTCACCCTCCGGGACAGGACTTACTACGAGCAGTACTTC. The encoded protein is CASSDFTLRDRTYYEQYF.